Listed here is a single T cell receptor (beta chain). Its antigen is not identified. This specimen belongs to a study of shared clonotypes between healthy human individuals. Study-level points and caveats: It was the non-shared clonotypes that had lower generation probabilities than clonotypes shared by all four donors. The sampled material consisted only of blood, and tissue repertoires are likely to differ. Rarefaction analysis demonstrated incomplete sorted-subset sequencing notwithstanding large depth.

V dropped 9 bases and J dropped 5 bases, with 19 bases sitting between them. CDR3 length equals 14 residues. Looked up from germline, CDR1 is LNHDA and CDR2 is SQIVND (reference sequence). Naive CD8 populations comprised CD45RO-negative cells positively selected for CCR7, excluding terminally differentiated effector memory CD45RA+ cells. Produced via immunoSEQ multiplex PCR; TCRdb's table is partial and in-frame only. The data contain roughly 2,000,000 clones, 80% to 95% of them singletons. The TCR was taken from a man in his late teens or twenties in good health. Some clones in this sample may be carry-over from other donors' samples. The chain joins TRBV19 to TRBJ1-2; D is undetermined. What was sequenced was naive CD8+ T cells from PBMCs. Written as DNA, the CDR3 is TGTGCCAGCACCCTAGTCCCCCGGCCGTATGGCTACACCTTC. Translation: CASTLVPRPYGYTF. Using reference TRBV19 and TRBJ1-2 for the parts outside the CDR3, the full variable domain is DGGITQSPKYLFRKEGQNVTLSCEQNLNHDAMYWYRQDPGQGLRLIYYSQIVNDFQKGDIAEGYSVSREKKESFPLTVTSAQKNPTAFYLCASTLVPRPYGYTFGSGTRLTVV.